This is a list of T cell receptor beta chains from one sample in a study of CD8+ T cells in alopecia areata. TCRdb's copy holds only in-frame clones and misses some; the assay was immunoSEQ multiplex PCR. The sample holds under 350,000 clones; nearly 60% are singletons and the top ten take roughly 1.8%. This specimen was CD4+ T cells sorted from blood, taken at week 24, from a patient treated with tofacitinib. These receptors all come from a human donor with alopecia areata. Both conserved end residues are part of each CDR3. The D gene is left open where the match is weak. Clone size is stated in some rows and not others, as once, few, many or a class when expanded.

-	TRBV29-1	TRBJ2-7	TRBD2	TGCAGCGTTGATACTAGCGAGGGCTCTTACGAGCAGTACTTC	CSVDTSEGSYEQYF
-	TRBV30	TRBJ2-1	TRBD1	TGTGCCTGGGCTCAGGGGGCCTACAATGAGCAGTTCTTC	CAWAQGAYNEQFF
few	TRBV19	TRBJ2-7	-	TGTGCCAGTAGAACCGGGACGGACTCCTACGAGCAGTACTTC	CASRTGTDSYEQYF
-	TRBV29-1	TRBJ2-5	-	TGCAGCGTTGAAAAGCTCCTCGAGGAGACCCAGTACTTC	CSVEKLLEETQYF
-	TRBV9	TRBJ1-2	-	TGTGCCAGCAGCGTAGGCCCTGAGAACTTCTATGGCTACACCTTC	CASSVGPENFYGYTF
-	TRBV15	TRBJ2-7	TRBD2	TGTGCCACCAGCCGTAGCGGGGGGGCCGTCGACGAGCAGTACTTC	CATSRSGGAVDEQYF
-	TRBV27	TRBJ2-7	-	TGTGCCAGCAGTTCGACAGGAGCGTACGAGCAGTACTTC	CASSSTGAYEQYF
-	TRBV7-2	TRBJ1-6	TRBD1	TGTGCCAGCAGCCGCACAGGGGAGGTGGGTTCACCCCTCCACTTT	CASSRTGEVGSPLHF
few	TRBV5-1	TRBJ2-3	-	TGCGCCAGCAGCTTGGCCGTCTCGGGCACAGATACGCAGTATTTT	CASSLAVSGTDTQYF
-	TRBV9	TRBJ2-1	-	TGTGCCAGCAGCGTAGGGGGCAGCGCGAATGAGCAGTTCTTC	CASSVGGSANEQFF
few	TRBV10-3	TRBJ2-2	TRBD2	TGTGCCATCAGTGACAGCGGGGCACCAAGAGGGGAGCTGTTTTTT	CAISDSGAPRGELFF
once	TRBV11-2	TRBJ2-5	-	TGTGCCAGTTTACCGAGGGGCACGGCGGAAGAGACCCAGTACTTC	CASLPRGTAEETQYF
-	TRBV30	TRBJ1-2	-	TGTGCCTGGAGTATGTCACAGAACTATGGCTACACCTTC	CAWSMSQNYGYTF
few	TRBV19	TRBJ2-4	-	TGTGCCAGTAGTATAGGTCAGGGAGCCAAAAACATTCAGTACTTC	CASSIGQGAKNIQYF
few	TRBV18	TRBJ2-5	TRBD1	TGTGCCAGCTCACCACCGACCTTTGGACAGGGGTATGGAGAGACCCAGTACTTC	CASSPPTFGQGYGETQYF
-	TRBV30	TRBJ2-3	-	TGTGCCTGGAGTGTTGGATTAGCCGGCACAGATACGCAGTATTTT	CAWSVGLAGTDTQYF
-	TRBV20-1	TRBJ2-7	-	TGCAGTGCCACGAGTTACGAGCAGTACTTC	CSATSYEQYF
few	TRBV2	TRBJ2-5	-	TGTGCCAGCAGTGAACCAAACCAAGAGACCCAGTACTTC	CASSEPNQETQYF
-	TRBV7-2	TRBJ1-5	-	TGTGCCAGCAGCTTATCAGGGGCTCGCAGTCAGCCCCAGCATTTT	CASSLSGARSQPQHF
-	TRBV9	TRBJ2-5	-	TGTGCCAGCAGCGTAGAACTCGGGGAGACCCAGTACTTC	CASSVELGETQYF
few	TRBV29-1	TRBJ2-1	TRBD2	TGCAGCGTTAAAGGACTAGCGCTCCCAGCGTTCTTC	CSVKGLALPAFF
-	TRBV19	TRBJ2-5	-	TGTGCCAGTAGTATGGTAGGGGGAGAGACCCAGTACTTC	CASSMVGGETQYF